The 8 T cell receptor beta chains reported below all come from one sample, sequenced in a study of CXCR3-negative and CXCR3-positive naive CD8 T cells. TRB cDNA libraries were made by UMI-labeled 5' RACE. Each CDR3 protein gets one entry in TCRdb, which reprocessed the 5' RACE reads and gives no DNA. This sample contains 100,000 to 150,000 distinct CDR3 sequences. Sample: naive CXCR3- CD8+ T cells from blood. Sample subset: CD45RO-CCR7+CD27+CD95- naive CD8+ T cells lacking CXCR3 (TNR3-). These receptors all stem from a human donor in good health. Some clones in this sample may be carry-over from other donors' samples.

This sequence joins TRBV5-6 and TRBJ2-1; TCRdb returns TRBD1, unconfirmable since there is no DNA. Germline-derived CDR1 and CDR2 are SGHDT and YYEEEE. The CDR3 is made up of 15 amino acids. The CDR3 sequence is CASSSTGETYNEQFF.

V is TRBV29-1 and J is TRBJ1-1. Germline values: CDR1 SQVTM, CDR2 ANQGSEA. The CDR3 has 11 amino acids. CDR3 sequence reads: CSVEYETEAFF.

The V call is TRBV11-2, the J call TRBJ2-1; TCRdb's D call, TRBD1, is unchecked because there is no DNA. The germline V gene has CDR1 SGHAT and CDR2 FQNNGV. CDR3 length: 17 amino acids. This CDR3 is CASGRPGGTIGFNEQFF.

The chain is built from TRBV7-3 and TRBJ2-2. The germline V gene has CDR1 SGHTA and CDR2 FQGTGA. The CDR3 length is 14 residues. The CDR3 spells CASSPFSGTGELFF.

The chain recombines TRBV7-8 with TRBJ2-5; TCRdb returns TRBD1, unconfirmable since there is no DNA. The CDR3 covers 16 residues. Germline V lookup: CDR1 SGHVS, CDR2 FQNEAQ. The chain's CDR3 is CASSLVVVGGLETQYF. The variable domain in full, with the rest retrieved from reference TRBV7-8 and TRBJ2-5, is GAGVSQSPRYKVAKRGQDVALRCDPISGHVSLFWYQQALGQGPEFLTYFQNEAQLDKSGLPSDRFFAERPEGSVSTLKIQRTQQEDSAVYLCASSLVVVGGLETQYFGPGTRLLVL.

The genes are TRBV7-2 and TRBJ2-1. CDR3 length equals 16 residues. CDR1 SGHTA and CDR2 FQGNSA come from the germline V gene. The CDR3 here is CASSRLGGSSYNEQFF.

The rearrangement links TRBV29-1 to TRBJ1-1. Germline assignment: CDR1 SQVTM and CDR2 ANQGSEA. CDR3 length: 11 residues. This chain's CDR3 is CSVVRGTEAFF.

The CDR3 reads CASSYEQGYTEAFF. The rearrangement joins TRBV6-6 to TRBJ1-1; TCRdb indicates TRBD1, and absent DNA this call remains unverified. The V gene's germline CDR1 is MNHNY and CDR2 SVGAGI (reference sequence). This CDR3 has 14 residues.